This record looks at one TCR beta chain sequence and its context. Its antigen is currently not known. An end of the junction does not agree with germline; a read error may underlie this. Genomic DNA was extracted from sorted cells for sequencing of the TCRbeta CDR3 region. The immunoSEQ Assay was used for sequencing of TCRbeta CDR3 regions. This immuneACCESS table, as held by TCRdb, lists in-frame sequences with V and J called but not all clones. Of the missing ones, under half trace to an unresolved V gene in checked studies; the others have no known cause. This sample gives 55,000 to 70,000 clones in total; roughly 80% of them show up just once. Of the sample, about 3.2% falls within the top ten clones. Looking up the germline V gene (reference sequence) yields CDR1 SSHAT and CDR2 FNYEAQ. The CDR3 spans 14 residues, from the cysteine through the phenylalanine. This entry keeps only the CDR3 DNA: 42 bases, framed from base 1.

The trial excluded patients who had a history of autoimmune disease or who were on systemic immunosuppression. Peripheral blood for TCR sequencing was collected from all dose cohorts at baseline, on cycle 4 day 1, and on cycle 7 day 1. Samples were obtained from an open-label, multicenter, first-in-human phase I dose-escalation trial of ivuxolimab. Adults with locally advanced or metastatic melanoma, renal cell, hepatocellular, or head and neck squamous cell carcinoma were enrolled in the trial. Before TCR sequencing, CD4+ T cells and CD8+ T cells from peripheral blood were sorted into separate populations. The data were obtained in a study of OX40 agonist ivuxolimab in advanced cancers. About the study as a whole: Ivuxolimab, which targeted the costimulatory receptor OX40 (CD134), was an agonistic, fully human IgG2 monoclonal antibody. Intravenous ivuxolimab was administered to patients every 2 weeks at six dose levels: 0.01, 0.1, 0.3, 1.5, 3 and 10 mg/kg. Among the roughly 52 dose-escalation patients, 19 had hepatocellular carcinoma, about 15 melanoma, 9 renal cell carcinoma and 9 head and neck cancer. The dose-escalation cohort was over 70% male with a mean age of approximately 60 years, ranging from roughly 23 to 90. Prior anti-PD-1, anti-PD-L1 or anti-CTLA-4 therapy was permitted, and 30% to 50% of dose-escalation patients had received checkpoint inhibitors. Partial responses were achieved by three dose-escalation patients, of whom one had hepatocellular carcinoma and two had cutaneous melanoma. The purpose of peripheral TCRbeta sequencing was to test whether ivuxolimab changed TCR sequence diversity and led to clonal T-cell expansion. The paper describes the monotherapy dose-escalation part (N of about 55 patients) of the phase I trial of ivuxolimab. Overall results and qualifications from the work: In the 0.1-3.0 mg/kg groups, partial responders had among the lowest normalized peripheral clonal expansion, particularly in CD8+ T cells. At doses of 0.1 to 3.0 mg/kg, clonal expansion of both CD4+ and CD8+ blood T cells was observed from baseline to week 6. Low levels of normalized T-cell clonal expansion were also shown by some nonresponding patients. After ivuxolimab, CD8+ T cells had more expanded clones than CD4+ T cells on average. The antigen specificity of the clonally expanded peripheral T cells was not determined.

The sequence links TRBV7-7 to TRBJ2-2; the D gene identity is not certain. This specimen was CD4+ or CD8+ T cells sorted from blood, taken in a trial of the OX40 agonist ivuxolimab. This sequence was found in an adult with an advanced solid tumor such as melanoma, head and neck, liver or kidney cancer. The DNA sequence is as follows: TGTGCTAGCAGCTTAGAACGTGCGACCGGGGAGCTGTTTTTT. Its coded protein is CASSLERATGELFF.